This TCR beta chain emerged from a study of blood T cells in healthy people across ages. Points from the study as a whole: Unsorted PBMCs prevented conclusive naive versus antigen-experienced comparison.

Primed by a sample-barcoded 5' primer and a J-beta primer mix, a second PCR proceeded for 7 to 11 cycles. Each cDNA molecule carried a tag from a template-switch adaptor that contained 12 random nucleotides. One entry per CDR3 protein results from TCRdb running MiXCR on the 5' RACE reads. This sample has hundreds of thousands of distinct CDR3 sequences; under 25% occur once, and the top ten carry 3.6%. As to this clonotype: Its antigen remains unknown.

V was pared by 2 bases and J by 0 bases, with 11 bases between. This CDR3 is built from 17 residues. This TCR was recovered from a man between 65 and 79 years old in good health. The chain joins TRBV12-3 or TRBV12-4 to TRBJ2-6; possibly TRBD2 for D (5 bases). The sequencing input was blood. CDR3 in amino acids: CASSLRAGFSGANVLTF. CDR3 nucleotide sequence: TGTGCCAGCAGTTTAAGGGCGGGCTTCTCTGGGGCCAACGTCCTGACTTTC.